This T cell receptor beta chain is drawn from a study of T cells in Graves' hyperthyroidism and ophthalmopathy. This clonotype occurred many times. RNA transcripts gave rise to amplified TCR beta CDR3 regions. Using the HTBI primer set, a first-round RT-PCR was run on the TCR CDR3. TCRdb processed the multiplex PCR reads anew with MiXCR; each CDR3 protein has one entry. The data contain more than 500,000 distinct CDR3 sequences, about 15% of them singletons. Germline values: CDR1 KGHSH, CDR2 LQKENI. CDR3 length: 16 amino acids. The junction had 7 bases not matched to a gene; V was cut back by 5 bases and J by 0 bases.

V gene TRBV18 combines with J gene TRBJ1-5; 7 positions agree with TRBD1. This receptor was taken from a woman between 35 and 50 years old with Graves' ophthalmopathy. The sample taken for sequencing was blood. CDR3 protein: CASSDGTVSSNQPQHF. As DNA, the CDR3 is TGTGCCAGCTCAGATGGGACAGTCTCTAGCAATCAGCCCCAGCATTTT. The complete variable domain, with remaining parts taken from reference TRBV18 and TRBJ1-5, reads NAGVMQNPRHLVRRRGQEARLRCSPMKGHSHVYWYRQLPEEGLKFMVYLQKENIIDESGMPKERFSAEFPKEGPSILRIQQVVRGDSAAYFCASSDGTVSSNQPQHFGDGTRLSIL.